This TCR beta chain was retrieved from a study of cytomegalovirus exposure and HLA in healthy donors. Study-wide findings and caveats: Most TCR sequences were rare, but some public TCRs occurred in many donors. CMV serostatus was the sole immune exposure information available. An ancestry cluster, one associated with Asian ancestry, reportedly showed fewer N-insertions than the 666-donor mean in a later analysis.

As regards this clone: Its cognate antigen is unknown.

There were likely unrecorded immune exposures, though donors were nominally healthy when sampled. Germline loops: CDR1 SGHAT, CDR2 FQDESV (reference sequence). Trimming removed 5 bases at V and 5 bases at J, with 16 bases between. CDR3 size: 14 residues. The PCR had 60 Vbeta and 13 Jbeta primers. Clones were read by immunoSEQ multiplex PCR, and TCRdb kept only the in-frame ones, dropping some. Among 200,000 to 250,000 clones listed, around 85% were seen once. The origin of this receptor is a girl aged 2-10 years in good health and CMV-seronegative. This sequence joins TRBV11-1 and TRBJ2-7, with a weak D call TRBD2 (6 bases). What was sequenced was PBMCs. The CDR3 DNA sequence: TGTGCCAGCAGCCCGATGGGACTTTCCCACGAGCAGTACTTC. The encoded protein is CASSPMGLSHEQYF.